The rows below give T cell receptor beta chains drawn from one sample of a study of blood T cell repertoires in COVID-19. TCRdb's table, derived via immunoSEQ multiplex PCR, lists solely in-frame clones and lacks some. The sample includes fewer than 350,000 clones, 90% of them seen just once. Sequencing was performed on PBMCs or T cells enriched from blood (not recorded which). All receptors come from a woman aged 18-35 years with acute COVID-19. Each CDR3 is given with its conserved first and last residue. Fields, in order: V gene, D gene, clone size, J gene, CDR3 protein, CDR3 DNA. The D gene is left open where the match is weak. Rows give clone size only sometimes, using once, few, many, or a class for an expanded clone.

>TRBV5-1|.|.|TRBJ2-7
CASSFNLGRIYEQYF
TGCGCCAGCAGCTTCAACCTGGGGCGGATCTACGAGCAGTACTTC
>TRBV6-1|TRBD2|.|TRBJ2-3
CASSERGTRGTDTQYF
TGTGCCAGCAGTGAAAGGGGGACTAGAGGCACAGATACGCAGTATTTT
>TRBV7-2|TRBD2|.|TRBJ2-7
CASSLVLAGGQEQYF
TGTGCCAGCAGCTTAGTTCTTGCGGGAGGGCAAGAGCAGTACTTC
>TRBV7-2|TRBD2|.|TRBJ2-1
CASSSTGSRLAGGNEQFF
TGTGCCAGCAGCTCCACCGGCTCCAGACTAGCGGGAGGGAATGAGCAGTTCTTC
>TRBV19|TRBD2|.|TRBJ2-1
CASCLAGHSYNEQFF
TGTGCCAGTTGCTTAGCGGGACACTCCTACAATGAGCAGTTCTTC
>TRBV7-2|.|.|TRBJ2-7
CASSRTTESYEQYF
TGTGCCAGCAGCCGCACGACAGAGTCCTACGAGCAGTACTTC
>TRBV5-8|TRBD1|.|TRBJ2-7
CASSDKDRGFYEQYF
TGTGCCAGCAGCGATAAGGACAGGGGGTTTTACGAGCAGTACTTC
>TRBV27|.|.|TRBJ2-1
CASSLSSIGGTAKNEQFF
TGTGCCAGCAGTTTATCGAGCATTGGCGGGACTGCCAAAAATGAGCAGTTCTTC
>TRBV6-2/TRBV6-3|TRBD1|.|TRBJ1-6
CASSLGTGPRPPLHF
TGTGCCAGCAGCCTAGGGACAGGACCAAGACCACCCCTCCACTTT
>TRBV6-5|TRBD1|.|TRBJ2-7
CASSYQGAGSYEQYF
TGTGCCAGCAGTTACCAGGGGGCAGGGTCCTACGAGCAGTACTTC
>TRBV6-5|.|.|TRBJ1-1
CASRQAVGTEAFF
TGTGCCAGTAGACAGGCGGTCGGCACTGAAGCTTTCTTT
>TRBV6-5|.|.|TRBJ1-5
CASSHRENQPQHF
TGTGCCAGCAGTCATAGGGAGAATCAGCCCCAGCATTTT
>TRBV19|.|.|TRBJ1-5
CASSPNLAAGNQPQHF
TGTGCCAGTAGTCCCAACCTGGCGGCGGGGAATCAGCCCCAGCATTTT
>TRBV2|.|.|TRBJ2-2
CASGLRTGELFF
TGTGCCAGCGGTCTCAGGACCGGGGAGCTGTTTTTT
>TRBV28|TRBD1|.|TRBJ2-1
CASTDRDHNEQFF
TGTGCCAGCACCGACAGGGACCACAATGAGCAGTTCTTC
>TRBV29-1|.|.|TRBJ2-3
CSVEMVRADTQYF
TGCAGCGTTGAAATGGTCAGGGCAGATACGCAGTATTTT
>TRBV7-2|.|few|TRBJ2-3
CASSSQGFADTQYF
TGTGCCAGCAGCAGCCAGGGGTTTGCAGATACGCAGTATTTT
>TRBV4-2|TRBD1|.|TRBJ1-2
CASSPELTGGVIYGYTF
TGTGCCAGCAGCCCGGAATTGACAGGGGGCGTAATCTATGGCTACACCTTC
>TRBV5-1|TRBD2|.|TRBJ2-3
CASSLGLAVSTDTQYF
TGCGCCAGCAGCTTGGGGCTAGCGGTAAGCACAGATACGCAGTATTTT
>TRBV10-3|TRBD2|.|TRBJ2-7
CAISAASGSSEQYF
TGTGCCATCAGTGCGGCTAGCGGGAGCTCCGAGCAGTACTTC
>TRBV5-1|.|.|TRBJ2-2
CASSLGRGGTGELFF
TGCGCCAGCAGCTTGGGCAGGGGTGGAACCGGGGAGCTGTTTTTT
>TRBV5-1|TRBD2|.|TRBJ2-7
CASSPTTSGEQYF
TGCGCCAGCAGCCCCACGACTAGCGGGGAGCAGTACTTC
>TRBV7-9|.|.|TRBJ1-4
CASSLRRLATNEKLFF
TGTGCCAGCAGCTTACGTCGCTTAGCAACTAATGAAAAACTGTTTTTT
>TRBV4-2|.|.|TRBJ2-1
CASSQALLDYNEQFF
TGTGCCAGCAGCCAAGCCCTACTAGACTACAATGAGCAGTTCTTC
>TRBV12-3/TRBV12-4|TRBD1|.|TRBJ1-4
CATAGTDDEKLFF
TGTGCCACTGCCGGGACAGACGATGAAAAACTGTTTTTT
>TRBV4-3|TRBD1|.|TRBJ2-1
CASSQGTATYNEQFF
TGCGCCAGCAGCCAGGGGACAGCGACCTACAATGAGCAGTTCTTC
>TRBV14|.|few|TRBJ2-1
CASSQLLGSEQFF
TGTGCCAGCAGCCAGCTCCTTGGGAGTGAGCAGTTCTTC
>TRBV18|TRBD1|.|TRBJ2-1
CASSRDRVNEQFF
TGTGCCAGCTCAAGGGACAGGGTCAATGAGCAGTTCTTC
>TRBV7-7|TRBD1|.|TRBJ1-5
CASSSHRGREPQHF
TGTGCCAGCAGCTCCCACAGGGGGCGGGAGCCCCAGCATTTT
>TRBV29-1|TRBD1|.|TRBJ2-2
CSVERGQGDTGELFF
TGCAGCGTTGAGAGGGGGCAGGGGGACACCGGGGAGCTGTTTTTT
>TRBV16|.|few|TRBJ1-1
CASSQSRGGKGTEAFF
TGTGCCAGCAGCCAATCGCGGGGGGGGAAAGGGACTGAAGCTTTCTTT
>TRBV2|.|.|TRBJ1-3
CASGQTSGNTIYF
TGTGCCAGCGGGCAAACCTCTGGAAACACCATATATTTT
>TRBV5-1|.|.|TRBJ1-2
CASSPAGTTDHGYTF
TGCGCCAGCAGCCCAGCAGGGACAACGGACCATGGCTACACCTTC
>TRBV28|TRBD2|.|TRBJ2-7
CASSFRTSGTDEQYF
TGTGCCAGCAGTTTCCGGACTAGCGGGACTGACGAGCAGTACTTC
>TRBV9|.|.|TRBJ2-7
CASSPTRTAAYEQYF
TGTGCCAGCAGCCCTACGAGGACAGCAGCCTACGAGCAGTACTTC
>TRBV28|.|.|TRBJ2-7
CASSEGGAGTYEQYF
TGTGCCAGCAGTGAAGGAGGTGCGGGGACTTACGAGCAGTACTTC
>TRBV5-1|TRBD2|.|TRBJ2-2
CASSLARGGSRGTGELFF
TGCGCCAGCAGCTTGGCCAGAGGCGGGAGCCGTGGCACCGGGGAGCTGTTTTTT
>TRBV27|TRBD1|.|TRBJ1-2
CASRGTGSQSYTF
TGTGCCAGCCGAGGGACAGGGAGTCAGAGCTACACCTTC
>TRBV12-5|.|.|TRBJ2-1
CASGLVIRRGSSSYNEQFF
TGTGCTAGTGGTTTGGTAATACGAAGGGGGAGTAGCTCCTACAATGAGCAGTTCTTC
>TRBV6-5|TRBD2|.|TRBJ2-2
CAHRGGRPHGELFF
TGTGCCCATCGCGGCGGGAGACCGCACGGGGAGCTGTTTTTT
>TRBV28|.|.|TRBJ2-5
CASIPGSQETQYF
TGTGCCAGCATTCCGGGGTCCCAAGAGACCCAGTACTTC
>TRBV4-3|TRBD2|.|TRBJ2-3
CASSQETSSRGTQYF
TGCGCCAGCAGCCAAGAGACTAGCTCCCGGGGTACGCAGTATTTT
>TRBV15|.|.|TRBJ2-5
CATSRDLGADQETQYF
TGTGCCACCAGCAGAGATCTTGGGGCAGACCAAGAGACCCAGTACTTC